This entry features one TCR beta chain sequence. The sample originates from a study of blood T cell repertoires in COVID-19. As for the study in general: The United States, Italy and Spain supplied acute and convalescent COVID-19 samples. T cells, B-cell-depleted T cells, or PBMCs supplied cDNA or gDNA.

There are 15 residues in the CDR3. V dropped 3 bases and J dropped 1 base, with 11 bases sitting between them. CDR1 and CDR2 from the germline V gene are MDHEN and SYDVKM. Authors' methods: By means of reference gene primer amplification, nucleated cell counts were estimated. Assay: immunoSEQ multiplex PCR; the TCRdb copy retains only in-frame clones and omits some. That table supplies the V and J calls and clone size; D and trimming were determined from the DNA. The table records about 160,000 clones, approximately 86% of them present only once. Sequencing input: peripheral blood. The chain carries TRBV28 and TRBJ2-3; a weak D match, TRBD2 (6 bases). The sequence came from a woman aged 60-70 years who had recovered from COVID-19. The CDR3 DNA follows: TGTGCCAGCAGTTTGGGCGGGGAGGGCACAGATACGCAGTATTTT. Its protein is CASSLGGEGTDTQYF.